This TCR beta chain originates from a study of T cell responses to AZD1222 COVID-19 vaccine. Study summary: Timing groups of about 4 and about 12 weeks for second doses were pooled. Study-wide findings and caveats: Donors skewed white British and female; clonal diversity was possibly underestimated. Baseline testing showed seropositivity in only a handful of AZD1222 recipients.

Germline lookup yields CDR1 LGHDT and CDR2 YNNKEL (reference sequence). The CDR3 has 14 amino acids. V lost 3 bases and J 3 bases, leaving 9 bases between the germline ends. The method was immunoSEQ multiplex PCR; TCRdb's version includes in-frame clones alone and lacks a portion of them. The table records some 94,000 clones, about 92% of them present only once. As regards this clone: Its target is unknown.

Material: peripheral blood, obtained on day 0 of AZD1222 vaccination. This clonotype was obtained from an adult in good health. V usage is TRBV3-1 (or the pseudogene TRBV3-2) and J usage is TRBJ1-5; D gene uncertain. This chain's CDR3 is CASSQGGLNQPQHF. The CDR3 DNA follows: TGTGCCAGCAGCCAGGGAGGGCTCAATCAGCCCCAGCATTTT.